This TCR beta chain stems from a study of blood T cell repertoires in COVID-19 (dated by TCRdb to the early 2020s). Turning to the overall study: The collaborator samples originated in the United States, Italy and Spain and spanned the acute and convalescent phases of COVID-19. The prospective study material was composed of cDNA or gDNA derived from T cells, B-cell-depleted T cells, or PBMCs. The dataset comprised deeply sampled blood TCRbeta repertoires from subjects exposed to, actively infected with, or recovered from COVID-19. The repertoires were made available in a free public database intended to serve as a resource for research on the immune response to SARS-CoV-2. The samples were drawn from two sources: the first 160 participants of the ongoing ImmuneRACE study, and 1,000 to 1,500 subjects contributed by 6 global collaborators. Sample metadata almost always included a de-identified subject ID, COVID-19 status, age in years and sex. Where available, HLA class I and class II types were obtained from metadata supplied by the sample provider rather than from assay-based typing. Results the study describes overall, beyond this receptor: The amount of clinical and demographic metadata varied by source and participant and was provided uncurated.

The collaborating institutions used their own protocols to collect whole blood in K2EDTA tubes. For TCRbeta analysis, collaborators shipped samples as frozen whole blood, isolated PBMCs, or DNA extracted from either of those sample types. The germline V gene specifies MNHEY as CDR1 and SVGAGI as CDR2. The CDR3 holds 12 amino acids from the cysteine to the phenylalanine. Of the read, only the CDR3 DNA is kept; its 36 bases are in frame from base 1. Trimming takes 6 bases from V and 0 bases from J, and the germline ends sit 6 bases apart. Note on this clone: The clone's antigen remains unknown. No quality values exist for individual bases; no much larger clone is one base distant.

The immunoSEQ Assay, a bias-controlled multiplex PCR, was used to amplify TCRbeta CDR3 regions from genomic DNA. From the authors' description of their analysis: Nucleated cell counts per sample were estimated from amplification of reference gene primers within the assay. To quantify the absolute abundance of each unique TCRbeta CDR3 rearrangement, sequence reads were collapsed and filtered. For each sample, productive Simpson clonality was calculated as the square root of Simpson's diversity index across productive rearrangements. The clones in this table, taken by TCRdb from immuneACCESS, are in-frame only. Not every clone is retained; where verified, under half of the shortfall comes from an unresolved V gene, and the cause of the rest is unknown. The V and J calls and the clone size are those of that table, but D and trimming were determined from the DNA. The sample includes more than 95,000 clones, with more than 80% observed a single time. The ten top clones hold approximately 3.4% of the sample.

This sequence originates from a woman aged 60-70 years with acute or convalescent COVID-19. Recombination connected TRBV6-5 to TRBJ2-7; the D segment cannot be called with confidence. Sequencing was carried out using peripheral blood. Here the CDR3 is given as CASSLSSYEQYF. The nucleotides are TGTGCCAGCAGCCTGAGCTCCTACGAGCAGTACTTC.